The clone carrying this T cell receptor beta chain came up a few times. Its antigen is as yet unknown. The data originate from a study of blood T cells in healthy people across ages. Whole-study context: When template switching was applied, about one barcoded beta molecule was captured per two T cells.

The study's findings and limits: Observed TCR beta diversity showed a strong correlation with the percentage of naive T cells as measured by flow cytometry.

Through a sample-barcoded 5' primer and a J-beta primer mix, a second PCR was run for about 6 to 11 cycles. Per sample, CDR3-containing paired-end reads numbered at least 2.5 million. TCRdb processed the 5' RACE reads anew with MiXCR; each CDR3 protein has one entry. This table has 910,000 or so distinct CDR3 sequences, roughly 50% appearing once. Germline trimming cut 2 bases from V and 6 bases from J; bases unmatched to any gene: 3. This CDR3 comprises 15 residues. CDR1 is MNHEY, CDR2 SMNVEV, per germline (reference sequence). Sequenced material: blood. The origin of this receptor is a woman aged 55-69 years in good health. The gene calls are TRBV27 and TRBJ2-1; 11 nucleotides align to TRBD2. The CDR3: CASSLTSGSINEQFF. DNA for the CDR3: TGTGCCAGCAGTTTAACTAGCGGGAGTATCAATGAGCAGTTCTTC.